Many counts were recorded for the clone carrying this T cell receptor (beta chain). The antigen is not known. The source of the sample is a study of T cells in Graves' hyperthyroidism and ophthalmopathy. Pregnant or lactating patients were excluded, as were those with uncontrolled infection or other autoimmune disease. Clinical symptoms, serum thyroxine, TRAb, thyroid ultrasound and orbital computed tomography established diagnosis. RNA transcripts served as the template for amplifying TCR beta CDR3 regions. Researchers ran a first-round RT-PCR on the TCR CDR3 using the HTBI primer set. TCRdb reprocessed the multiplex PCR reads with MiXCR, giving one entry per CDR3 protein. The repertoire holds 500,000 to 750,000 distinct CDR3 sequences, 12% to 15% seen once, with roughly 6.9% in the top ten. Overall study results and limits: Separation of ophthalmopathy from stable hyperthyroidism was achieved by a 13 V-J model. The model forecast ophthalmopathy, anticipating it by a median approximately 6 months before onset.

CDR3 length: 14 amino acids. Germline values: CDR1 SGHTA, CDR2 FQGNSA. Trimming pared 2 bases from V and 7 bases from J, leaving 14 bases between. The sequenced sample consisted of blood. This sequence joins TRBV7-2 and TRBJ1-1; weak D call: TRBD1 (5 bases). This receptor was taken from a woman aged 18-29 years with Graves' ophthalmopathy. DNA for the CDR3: TGTGCCAGCAGCTTATATTTGGAGGGGTTTGAAGCTTTCTTT. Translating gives CASSLYLEGFEAFF.